The entry below gives a single T cell receptor (beta chain) sequence along with its context. The germline V gene encodes CDR1 LNHDA and CDR2 SQIVND (reference sequence). J lost 9 bases, V lost 7 bases, and 7 bases had no gene match. This CDR3 comprises 14 residues. The sample comes from a study of blood T cell repertoires in COVID-19. Overall study: PBMCs, B-cell-depleted T cells, or T cells provided the cDNA or gDNA that made up the material.

Original methodology: Amplification from reference gene primers served as the basis for estimated nucleated cell counts. Using immunoSEQ multiplex PCR, the repertoire was profiled, and TCRdb retains in-frame clones only, with some absent. V and J calls and clone size follow that table, whereas D and trimming were derived from the DNA. The data contain around 260,000 clones, 80% to 85% of them singletons. Seattle-derived patients entered the study during active infection and were followed longitudinally. Specimen: peripheral blood. This chain uses TRBV19 with TRBJ1-6, with TRBD1 matching over 9 bases. This sequence was found in a person between 65 and 80 years old with COVID-19, enrolled during active disease. CDR3 nucleotides: TGTGCCAGTAATGTACAGGGGGCCCTTTCACCCCTCCACTTT. Translated: CASNVQGALSPLHF.